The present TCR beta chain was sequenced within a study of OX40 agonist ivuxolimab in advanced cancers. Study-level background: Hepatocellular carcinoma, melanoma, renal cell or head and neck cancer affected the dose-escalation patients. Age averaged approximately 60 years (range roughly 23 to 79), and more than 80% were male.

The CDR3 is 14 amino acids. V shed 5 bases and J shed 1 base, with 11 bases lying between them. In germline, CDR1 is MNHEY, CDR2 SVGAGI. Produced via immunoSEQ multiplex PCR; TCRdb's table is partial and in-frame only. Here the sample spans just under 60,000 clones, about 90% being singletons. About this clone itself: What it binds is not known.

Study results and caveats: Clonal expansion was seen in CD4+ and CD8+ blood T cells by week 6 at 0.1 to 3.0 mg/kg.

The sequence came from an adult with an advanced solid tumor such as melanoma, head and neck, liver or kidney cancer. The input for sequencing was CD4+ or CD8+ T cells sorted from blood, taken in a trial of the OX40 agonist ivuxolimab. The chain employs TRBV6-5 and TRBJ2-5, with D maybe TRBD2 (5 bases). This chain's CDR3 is CASSEDGIQETQYF. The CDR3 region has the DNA TGTGCCAGCAGTGAGGACGGGATCCAAGAGACCCAGTACTTC.